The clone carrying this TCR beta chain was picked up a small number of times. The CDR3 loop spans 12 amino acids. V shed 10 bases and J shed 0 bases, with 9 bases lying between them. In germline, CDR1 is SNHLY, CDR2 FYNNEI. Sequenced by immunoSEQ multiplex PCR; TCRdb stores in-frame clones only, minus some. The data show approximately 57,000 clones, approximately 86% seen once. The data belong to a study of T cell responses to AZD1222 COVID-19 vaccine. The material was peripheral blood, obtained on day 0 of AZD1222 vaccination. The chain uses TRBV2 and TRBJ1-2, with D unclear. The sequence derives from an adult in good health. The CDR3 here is CATENANYGYTF. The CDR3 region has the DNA TGTGCCACCGAAAACGCTAACTATGGCTACACCTTC.